This T cell receptor beta chain was recorded in a study of blood T cell repertoires in COVID-19. The overall study: Sample material is recorded as cDNA or gDNA derived from T cells, B-cell-depleted T cells, or PBMCs.

The CDR3 has 15 residues. Germline V gene data show CDR1 as SGHTS and CDR2 as YDEGEE. After removal of 5 bases from V and 3 bases from J, the junction contained 10 bases not matched to a gene. Study processing details: Reference gene primer amplification gave estimated nucleated cell counts. This table comes from immunoSEQ multiplex PCR, and its TCRdb copy is limited to in-frame clones, with some not included. V, J and clone size are taken as reported in that table, and D and trimming were inferred from the DNA itself. Among about 170,000 clones listed, around 80% were seen once. This receptor was obtained from a woman aged 65 to 85 who had recovered from COVID-19. Sequencing was performed on peripheral blood. This chain connects TRBV5-8 to TRBJ1-1; TRBD1 matches at 7 bases. The CDR3 spells CASRNRGRGDTEAFF. CDR3 sequence (DNA): TGTGCCAGCAGGAATAGGGGGCGCGGGGACACTGAAGCTTTCTTT.